The rows below give T cell receptor beta chains drawn from one sample of a study of identical twins. TCRdb used MiXCR to reprocess the 5' RACE reads, holding one entry per CDR3 protein. There are roughly 240,000 distinct CDR3 sequences in the sample; approximately 7% occur only once, and roughly 3.6% lies in the top ten. The same data also contributed to another study, on yellow fever vaccine responses in identical twins.

The sequenced sample consisted of memory (CD45RO+) T cells sorted from blood. The receptors shown here come from a woman aged 18-29 years in good health. CDR3s include the opening cysteine and the closing phenylalanine or tryptophan. Fields, in order: V gene, CDR3 protein.

>TRBV29-1
CSVEAPGQGVHNEQFF
>TRBV27
CASSFDRVGIYEQYF
>TRBV4-1
CASSQTGHEETQYF
>TRBV20-1
CSAHSGGGVQETQYF
>TRBV28
CASSLFFRLAGLITDTQYF
>TRBV28
CASAHGSGRGDNEQFF
>TRBV20-1
CSAEGVQGALKETQYF
>TRBV12-3/TRBV12-4
CASSLLARGIIDANTGELFF
>TRBV12-3/TRBV12-4
CASSLGTSGSVTDTQYF
>TRBV19
CASSLGQFTGADTQYF
>TRBV20-1
CSASPRDREQFF
>TRBV3-1
CASSQASGTYEQYF
>TRBV4-2
CASSTPSGGAYNEQFF
>TRBV27
CASTTIRTSRNNEQFF
>TRBV28
CASSLPGLAGGQETQYF
>TRBV28
CASSRLVQYEQFF
>TRBV5-5
CASSYGQGSTYEQYF
>TRBV11-2
CASSSSSVPGELFF
>TRBV4-2
CASSQEGRLRNTGELFF
>TRBV20-1
CSARVYWGTDTQYF
>TRBV2
CASNVQPVTGELFF
>TRBV12-3/TRBV12-4
CASERGLAGGEQFF
>TRBV12-3/TRBV12-4
CASRLEGAKEKLFF
>TRBV28
CAVGGNQPQHF
>TRBV18
CASSPAPVGPEKLFF
>TRBV12-3/TRBV12-4
CASRDRGKGQPQHF
>TRBV5-1
CASSLLGEGQPQHF
>TRBV2
CASSEAKTGVGEQYF
>TRBV10-1
CASSESGLAGPKLNEQFF
>TRBV28
CASSWTSGSVSNNEQFF
>TRBV29-1
CSVLGQPDTQYF
>TRBV4-1
CASSLSGERNTEAFF
>TRBV20-1
CSALLQLGEETQYF
>TRBV28
CASTDSDSNQPQHF
>TRBV29-1
CSVAKSGNTIYF
>TRBV4-2
CASSTSTSEYTDTQYF
>TRBV6-2/TRBV6-3
CASELAGSYNEQFF
>TRBV15
CATSPRVGGTYNEQFF
>TRBV3-1
CASSTGTSGTLNNEQFF
>TRBV12-3/TRBV12-4
CASSLGQGARGYTF
>TRBV7-8
CASRPLGSYNEQFF
>TRBV20-1
CSASARQETQYF
>TRBV20-1
CSARAVPSYEQYF
>TRBV25-1
CVSSEKREANYEQYF
>TRBV4-2
CASSQTAGGYTDTQYF
>TRBV5-5
CASSSQGSNTGELFF
>TRBV28
CASSKAGTSGSKYEQYF
>TRBV15
CATTPVYGDAEAFF
>TRBV12-3/TRBV12-4
CASSYLFGSANTGELFF
>TRBV24-1
CATSDLVLASIMTDTQYF
>TRBV24-1
CATSDHRGVGEKLFF
>TRBV3-1
CASRGDRGRLTEAFF
>TRBV4-2
CASSQEGSGSPGELFF
>TRBV5-1
CASSLVAAGNEQFF
>TRBV7-2
CASSLSGRTSYEQYF
>TRBV27
CASRYTLAGEKFF
>TRBV11-2
CASSLEGHIDTQYF
>TRBV20-1
CSARDPTGGDTGELFF
>TRBV6-5
CASTGRYEQYF